These 23 T cell receptor beta chains came from one sample sequenced in a study of CD8 T cells in Susac syndrome. Random hexamers were used to reverse transcribe an amount of roughly 0.45 to 1 ug RNA. MiXCR was run by TCRdb on the immunoSEQ multiplex PCR reads, yielding one entry per CDR3 protein. The repertoire has 150,000 to 200,000 distinct CDR3 sequences, approximately 92% of them found once; the top ten carry roughly 0.13%. Sequenced: CD4+ T cells from PBMCs. The origin of the receptors is a human donor in good health.

This chain joins TRBV5-1 and TRBJ1-1; tentatively, D is TRBD1 (6 bases). V was clipped by 1 base and J by 6 bases, with 10 bases between them. This CDR3 region has 13 residues. In germline, CDR1 is SGHRS, CDR2 YFSETQ. The chain's CDR3 is CASSLNEGAEAFF. The CDR3, as DNA: TGCGCCAGCAGCTTGAACGAGGGGGCTGAAGCTTTCTTT.

V and J are TRBV12-3 or TRBV12-4 and TRBJ1-5, with D hard to call. V was clipped by 6 bases and J by 7 bases, with 16 bases between them. The CDR3 loop spans 14 amino acids. CDR3 residues: CASSYGDGGQPQHF. The CDR3 bases are TGTGCCAGCAGCTACGGGGATGGAGGGCAGCCCCAGCATTTT.

In this sample, this clonotype turned up once. J is TRBJ1-4 and V is TRBV13; D call uncertain. The germline V and J ends were trimmed by 2 bases and 5 bases, with 18 bases remaining between them. The CDR3 is made up of 17 amino acids. Germline CDR1 is PRHDT and CDR2 is FYEKMQ (reference sequence). CDR3 region: CASSLLHAGAANEKLFF. Here the CDR3 DNA reads TGTGCCAGCAGCTTACTCCATGCCGGAGCGGCGAATGAAAAACTGTTTTTT.

This chain uses TRBV6-5 with TRBJ2-3; 9 bases are shared with TRBD2. Germline V gives CDR1 MNHEY, CDR2 SVGAGI. The CDR3 has 14 amino acids. Unmatched junction bases numbered 8, after V lost 6 bases and J lost 7 bases. The CDR3 DNA sequence: TGTGCCAGCAGGCTAGCGGGGAGGATGAATACGCAGTATTTT. Encoded protein: CASRLAGRMNTQYF.

V usage is TRBV7-2 and J usage is TRBJ2-3; D gene ambiguous. CDR1 and CDR2 (germline): SGHTA, FQGNSA. The CDR3 has 14 residues. Trimming cost V 0 bases and J 3 bases, with 7 bases left between them. CDR3 in amino acids: CASSLAFGTDTQYF. Here the CDR3 DNA reads TGTGCCAGCAGCTTAGCATTCGGAACAGATACGCAGTATTTT.

This clonotype appeared a single time. This chain links TRBV29-1 with TRBJ1-1; D gene uncertain. Germline CDR1 reads SQVTM; CDR2 reads ANQGSEA. The CDR3 totals 10 residues. Trimming took 7 bases from V and 1 from J, leaving 4 bases between them. CDR3 sequence (DNA): TGCAGCGCTAGGAACACTGAAGCTTTCTTT. This sequence encodes CSARNTEAFF.

The rearrangement links TRBV14 to TRBJ2-7; either TRBD1 or TRBD2 may supply D (5 bases each). The CDR3 is 16 amino acids. V gave up 4 bases and J gave up 0 bases, with 16 bases separating them. Germline V lookup: CDR1 SGHDN, CDR2 FVKESK. The CDR3 loop is CASSPLGADSSYEQYF. CDR3 nucleotide sequence: TGTGCCAGCAGCCCTCTCGGGGCAGACAGCTCCTACGAGCAGTACTTC.

The V and J genes are TRBV3-1 and TRBJ2-2, with D hard to call. Germline V gene lookup returns CDR1 LGHDT and CDR2 YNNKEL (reference sequence). The V end lost 2 bases, the J end lost 1 base, and 5 bases lay between the germline ends. This CDR3 comprises 14 residues. CDR3 DNA sequence: TGTGCCAGCAGCCAACGAGAGAACACCGGGGAGCTGTTTTTT. As protein: CASSQRENTGELFF.

This chain joins TRBV6-5 and TRBJ2-7; 8 nucleotides agree with TRBD1. J was trimmed by 5 bases and V by 5 bases; bases with no gene match: 11. CDR3 length: 15 amino acids. Germline CDR1 reads MNHEY; CDR2 reads SVGAGI. The CDR3 protein is CASSPIQGGGNEQYF. CDR3 DNA sequence: TGTGCCAGCAGTCCAATACAGGGGGGCGGAAACGAGCAGTACTTC.

This chain joins TRBV7-9 and TRBJ2-5; 7 bases agree with TRBD2. The germline gives CDR1 SEHNR, CDR2 FQNEAQ (reference sequence). CDR3 length: 15 residues. The V gene end was trimmed by 1 base and the J gene end by 4 bases; junction bases not matched to a gene: 6. The CDR3: CASSLGTRERETQYF. The CDR3 DNA sequence: TGTGCCAGCAGCTTAGGGACTAGAGAGCGAGAGACCCAGTACTTC.

The V gene is TRBV3-1, the J gene TRBJ2-3; 9 bases fit TRBD2. Germline V gene data show CDR1 as LGHDT and CDR2 as YNNKEL (reference sequence). The CDR3 has 14 amino acids. The junction had 10 bases not matched to a gene; V was cut back by 7 bases and J by 8 bases. This chain's CDR3 is CASTAGGGVSTQYF. DNA for the CDR3: TGTGCCAGCACCGCAGGCGGGGGGGTGAGTACGCAGTATTTT.

J is TRBJ1-1 and V is TRBV5-1, with 9 bases aligning to TRBD1. Per the germline V gene, CDR1 is SGHRS and CDR2 is YFSETQ. The CDR3 has 17 amino acids. Trimming took 0 bases from V and 2 from J; bases not matched to a gene: 8. The CDR3 spells CASSLDGTGRGNTEAFF. For the CDR3, the DNA is TGCGCCAGCAGCTTGGACGGGACAGGGAGAGGAAACACTGAAGCTTTCTTT.

This clonotype has only one observation. The rearrangement uses TRBV10-3 and TRBJ2-3, with D unclear. This CDR3 is 14 amino acids long. Between the trimmed V and J ends, which lost 0 bases and 3 bases, there was a span of 7 bases. Per germline, CDR1 ENHRY and CDR2 SYGVKD. This CDR3 reads CAISESVGTDTQYF. In nucleotides, the CDR3 is TGTGCCATCAGTGAGTCAGTGGGGACAGATACGCAGTATTTT.

V gene TRBV2 combines with J gene TRBJ1-3; 7 bases map to TRBD1. In germline, CDR1 is SNHLY, CDR2 FYNNEI. The CDR3 consists of 16 residues. The V and J ends lost 4 bases and 0 bases, in that order; junction bases with no gene match: 6. The CDR3 region is CASSVTGPTSGNTIYF. In nucleotides, the CDR3 is TGTGCCAGCAGTGTGACAGGGCCCACCTCTGGAAACACCATATATTTT.

The rearrangement joins TRBV20-1 to TRBJ2-1; D possibly uses TRBD1 or TRBD2 (5 bases each). The CDR3 is 14 residues long. CDR1 and CDR2 from the germline V gene are DFQATT and SNEGSKA (reference sequence). Trimming cost V 4 bases and J 5 bases, with 15 bases left between them. The CDR3 protein is CSAIRGAVDNEQFF. The DNA for the CDR3 is TGCAGTGCTATTCGAGGGGCCGTCGACAATGAGCAGTTCTTC.

This sequence joins TRBV18 and TRBJ2-3; D perhaps matches TRBD1 (5 bases). V shed 6 bases and J shed 5 bases, with 12 bases lying between them. The CDR3 loop spans 13 amino acids. Germline CDR1 KGHSH, CDR2 LQKENI. Here the CDR3 DNA reads TGTGCCAGCTCTGACAGCAGGGAAGATACGCAGTATTTT. Translated, it gives CASSDSREDTQYF.

The chain carries TRBV3-1 and TRBJ1-5; D not resolved. The CDR3 has 14 amino acids. Trimming took off 0 bases at V and 7 bases at J, with 10 bases between the two ends. CDR1 and CDR2 (germline): LGHDT, YNNKEL (reference sequence). The CDR3 nucleotides read TGTGCCAGCAGCCAAGACGGCCCCGGGCAGCCCCAGCATTTT. Amino acids: CASSQDGPGQPQHF.

J is TRBJ2-2 and V is TRBV29-1; D is uncertain. V dropped 5 bases and J dropped 4 bases, with 11 bases sitting between them. CDR1 SQVTM and CDR2 ANQGSEA come from the germline V gene. The CDR3 has 13 amino acids. The CDR3 DNA is TGCAGCGTTAGGGAAATGGGCACCGGGGAGCTGTTTTTT. As protein: CSVREMGTGELFF.

The rearrangement links TRBV7-3 to TRBJ1-2; D perhaps matches TRBD1 (6 bases). Trimming shortened V by 4 bases and J by 3 bases, and 18 bases separated the two germline ends. CDR1 is SGHTA and CDR2 is FQGTGA in the germline V gene. There are 16 residues in the CDR3. Here the CDR3 reads CASSSGQLTSDYGYTF. The CDR3, as DNA: TGTGCCAGCAGCTCAGGACAGCTCACTTCAGACTATGGCTACACCTTC.

This sequence joins TRBV5-6 and TRBJ1-2; no definite D call. The CDR3 contains 12 residues. The V end lost 3 bases, the J end lost 8 bases, and 11 bases lay between the germline ends. Germline assignment: CDR1 SGHDT and CDR2 YYEEEE. The CDR3 nucleotides read TGTGCCAGCAGCTCCGGGCCCCGGGGCTACACCTTC. This encodes CASSSGPRGYTF.

The genes are TRBV9 and TRBJ2-1, with D tentatively TRBD1 (5 bases). Germline V lookup: CDR1 SGDLS, CDR2 YYNGEE. The CDR3 consists of 15 residues. The V and J ends lost 4 bases and 0 bases respectively, with 11 bases between them. CDR3 sequence: CASSQDTSSYNEQFF. For the CDR3, the DNA is TGTGCCAGCAGCCAGGACACGAGCTCCTACAATGAGCAGTTCTTC.

The chain couples TRBV7-9 to TRBJ1-1; 10 bases are a match to TRBD1. The CDR3 length is 14 residues. After removal of 4 bases from V and 4 bases from J, the junction contained 3 bases not matched to a gene. Germline assignment: CDR1 SEHNR and CDR2 FQNEAQ (reference sequence). The DNA of the CDR3 is TGTGCCAGCAGCTCGACAGGGGGCGGCACTGAAGCTTTCTTT. This sequence encodes CASSSTGGGTEAFF. The whole variable domain, filled in from reference TRBV7-9 and TRBJ1-1, reads DTGVSQNPRHKITKRGQNVTFRCDPISEHNRLYWYRQTLGQGPEFLTYFQNEAQLEKSRLLSDRFSAERPKGSFSTLEIQRTEQGDSAMYLCASSSTGGGTEAFFGQGTRLTVV.

The chain joins TRBV5-1 to TRBJ2-5; TRBD2 aligns across 15 bases. The CDR3 extends over 18 amino acids. The V gene's germline CDR1 is SGHRS and CDR2 YFSETQ. V shed 4 bases, J shed 0 bases, and the junction held 7 bases outside the gene matches. CDR3: CASSPGLAGGPDQETQYF. For the CDR3, the DNA is TGCGCCAGCAGCCCCGGACTAGCGGGGGGGCCGGACCAAGAGACCCAGTACTTC.